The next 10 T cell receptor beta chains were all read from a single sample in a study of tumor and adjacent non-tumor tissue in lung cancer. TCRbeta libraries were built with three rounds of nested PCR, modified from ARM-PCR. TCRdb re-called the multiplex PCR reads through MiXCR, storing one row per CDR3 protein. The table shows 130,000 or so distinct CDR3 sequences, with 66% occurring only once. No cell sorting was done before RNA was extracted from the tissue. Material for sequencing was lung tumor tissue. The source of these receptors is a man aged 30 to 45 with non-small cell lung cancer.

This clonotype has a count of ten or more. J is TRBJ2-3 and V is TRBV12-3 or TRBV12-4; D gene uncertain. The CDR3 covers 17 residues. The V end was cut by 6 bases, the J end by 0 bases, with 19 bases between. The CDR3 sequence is CASSPMDFWESTDTQYF. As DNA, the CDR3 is TGTGCCAGCAGCCCCATGGATTTTTGGGAAAGCACAGATACGCAGTATTTT.

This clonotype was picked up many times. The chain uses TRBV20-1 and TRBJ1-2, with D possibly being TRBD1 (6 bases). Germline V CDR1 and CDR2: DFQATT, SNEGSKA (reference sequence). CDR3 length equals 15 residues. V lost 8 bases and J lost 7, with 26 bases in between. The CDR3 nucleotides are TGCAGTACCCCCCCAGGTGGGGGGGGCGGGGGTGGCTACACCTTC. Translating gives CSTPPGGGGGGGYTF.

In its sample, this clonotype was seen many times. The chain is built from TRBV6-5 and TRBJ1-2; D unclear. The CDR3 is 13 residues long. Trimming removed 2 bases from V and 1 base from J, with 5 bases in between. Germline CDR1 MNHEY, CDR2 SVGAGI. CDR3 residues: CASSYRSNYGYTF. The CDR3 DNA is TGTGCCAGCAGTTACCGCAGTAACTATGGCTACACCTTC.

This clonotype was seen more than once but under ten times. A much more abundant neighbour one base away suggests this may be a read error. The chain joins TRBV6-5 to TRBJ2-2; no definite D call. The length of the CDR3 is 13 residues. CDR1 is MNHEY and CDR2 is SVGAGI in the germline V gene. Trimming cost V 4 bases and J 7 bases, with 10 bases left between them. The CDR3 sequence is CASSFEWGGELFF. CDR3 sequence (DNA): TGTGCCAGCAGTTTCGAGTGGGGCGGGGAGCTGTTTTTT.

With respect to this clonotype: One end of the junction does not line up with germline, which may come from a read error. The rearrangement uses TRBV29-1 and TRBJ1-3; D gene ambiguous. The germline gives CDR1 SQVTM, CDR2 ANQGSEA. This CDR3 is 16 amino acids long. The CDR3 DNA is TGCAGTGTTGAGTATGTCGGGTTGGGATCTGGAAACACCATATATTTT. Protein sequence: CSVEYVGLGSGNTIYF.

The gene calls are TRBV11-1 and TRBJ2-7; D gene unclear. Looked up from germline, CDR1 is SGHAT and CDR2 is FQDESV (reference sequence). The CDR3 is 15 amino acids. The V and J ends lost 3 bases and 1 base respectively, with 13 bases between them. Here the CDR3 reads CASSFRIERSYEQYF. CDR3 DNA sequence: TGTGCCAGCAGCTTCCGGATAGAGAGGTCCTACGAGCAGTACTTC.

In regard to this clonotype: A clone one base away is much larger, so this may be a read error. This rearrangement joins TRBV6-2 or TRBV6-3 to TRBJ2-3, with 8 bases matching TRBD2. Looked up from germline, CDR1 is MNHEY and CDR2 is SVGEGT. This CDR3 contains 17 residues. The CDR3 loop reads CASSYSGGGPFGDTQNF. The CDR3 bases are TGTGCCAGCAGTTACTCAGGCGGGGGGCCGTTCGGAGATACGCAGAATTTT.

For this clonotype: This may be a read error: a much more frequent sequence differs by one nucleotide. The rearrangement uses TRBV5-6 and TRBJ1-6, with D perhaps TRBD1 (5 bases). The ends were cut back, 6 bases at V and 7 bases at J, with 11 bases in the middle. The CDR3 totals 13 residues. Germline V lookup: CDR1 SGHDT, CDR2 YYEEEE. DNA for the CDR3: TGTGCCAGCATCTGGGACGGGAATTCACCCCTCCACTTT. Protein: CASIWDGNSPLHF.

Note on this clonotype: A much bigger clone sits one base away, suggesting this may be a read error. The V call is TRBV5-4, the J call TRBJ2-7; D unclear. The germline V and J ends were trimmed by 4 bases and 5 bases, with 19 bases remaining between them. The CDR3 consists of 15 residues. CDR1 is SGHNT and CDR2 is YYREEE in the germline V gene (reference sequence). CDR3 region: CASSILQPGSNEQYF. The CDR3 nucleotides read TGTGCCAGCAGCATTCTGCAGCCAGGTAGCAACGAGCAGTACTTC.

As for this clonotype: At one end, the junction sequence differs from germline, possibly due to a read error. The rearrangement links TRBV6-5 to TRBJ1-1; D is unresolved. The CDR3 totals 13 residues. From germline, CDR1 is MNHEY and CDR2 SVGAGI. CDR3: CASSYCENIEAFF. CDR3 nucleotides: TGTGCCAGCAGCTACTGTGAGAACATTGAAGCTTTCTTT.